This T cell receptor beta chain was found in a study of control samples from healthy donors and cancer patients. The CDR3 extends over 15 amino acids. Germline loops: CDR1 SGHVS, CDR2 FNYEAQ. Trimming shortened V by 5 bases and J by 6 bases, and 19 bases separated the two germline ends. Using immunoSEQ multiplex PCR, the repertoire was profiled, and TCRdb retains in-frame clones only, with some absent. Here the sample spans 40,000 to 45,000 clones, around 70% being singletons. V is TRBV7-6 and J is TRBJ1-2; D might be TRBD1 (6 bases). The sample consisted of formalin-fixed, paraffin-embedded tissue. The receptor's source is a male donor with melanoma. The CDR3 region is CASSPGGLPSNGYTF. DNA of the CDR3: TGTGCCAGCAGCCCCGGGGGGCTTCCAAGCAATGGCTACACCTTC.